The 12 T cell receptor beta chains presented below share a single source sample, sequenced in a study of blood T cell repertoires in COVID-19. Sequenced by immunoSEQ multiplex PCR; TCRdb stores in-frame clones only, minus some. This sample carries tens of thousands of clones, more than 75% of them seen once, and the ten largest clones take approximately 29%. Sequenced material: peripheral blood. The receptors were sampled from a woman of 80 years or more with active or convalescent COVID-19.

The chain is built from TRBV29-1 and TRBJ2-5; D is perhaps TRBD1 (5 bases). From germline, CDR1 is SQVTM and CDR2 ANQGSEA. The germline V and J ends were trimmed by 2 bases and 5 bases, with 15 bases remaining between them. The CDR3 covers 14 residues. The CDR3 is CSVERQRTGETQYF. In DNA, the CDR3 is TGCAGCGTTGAAAGACAGAGGACCGGGGAGACCCAGTACTTC.

This clone has more than one count but fewer than ten. The chain combines TRBV6-5 with TRBJ1-2; 9 bases line up with TRBD1. This CDR3 is 12 amino acids long. Trimming took 6 bases from V and 9 from J; bases not matched to a gene: 5. Per the germline V gene, CDR1 is MNHEY and CDR2 is SVGAGI. The CDR3 sequence is CASSGTGYSYTF. The CDR3 nucleotides read TGTGCCAGCAGCGGGACAGGGTATAGCTACACCTTC.

The CDR3: CASSNIRGGALHF. The CDR3 DNA follows: TGTGCCAGCAGCAATATAAGGGGAGGAGCCCTCCACTTT. The chain couples TRBV6-5 to TRBJ1-6, with D possibly TRBD1 on 5 matching bases. From germline, CDR1 is MNHEY and CDR2 SVGAGI. The germline V and J ends were trimmed by 6 bases and 14 bases, with 17 bases remaining between them. This CDR3 region has 13 residues.

CDR3 bases: TGTGCCAGCAGCTCCAGGGGTGCTAGTAATGAAAAACTGTTTTTT. Its translation: CASSSRGASNEKLFF. This chain connects TRBV7-9 to TRBJ1-4; perhaps TRBD1 as D (6 bases). Trimming removed 4 bases at V and 4 bases at J, with 13 bases between. The CDR3 is made up of 15 amino acids. Germline-derived CDR1 and CDR2 are SEHNR and FQNEAQ (reference sequence).

The chain links TRBV18 to TRBJ2-3, with D possibly being TRBD1 (6 bases). CDR1 and CDR2 from the germline V gene are KGHSH and LQKENI. The length of the CDR3 is 14 residues. V was trimmed by 3 bases and J by 0 bases, leaving 7 bases between them. The CDR3 protein is CASSPTGSTDTQYF. The CDR3, as DNA: TGTGCCAGCTCACCGACAGGTAGCACAGATACGCAGTATTTT.

The chain uses TRBV6-2 or TRBV6-3 and TRBJ2-1; maybe TRBD1 (6 bases). This CDR3 region has 15 residues. V lost 1 base, J lost 3 bases, and 10 bases lay in between. The germline V gene has CDR1 MNHEY and CDR2 SVGEGT. CDR3 amino acids: CASSYLGQGYNEQFF. Written as DNA, the CDR3 is TGTGCCAGCAGTTACTTGGGACAAGGCTACAATGAGCAGTTCTTC.

The V gene is TRBV6-5, the J gene TRBJ2-7, with D perhaps TRBD1 (6 bases). Germline V gives CDR1 MNHEY, CDR2 SVGAGI. The CDR3 spans 13 residues. V lost 7 bases and J 1 base, leaving 11 bases between the germline ends. As DNA, the CDR3 is TGTGCCAGCACACGGGACATATCCTACGAGCAGTACTTC. Translation gives CASTRDISYEQYF.

The rearrangement joins TRBV5-8 to TRBJ2-5; the D is unclear. Trimming cost V 2 bases and J 1 base, with 12 bases left between them. This CDR3 is built from 15 residues. The germline CDR1 and CDR2 sequences are SGHTS and YDEGEE. CDR3 nucleotides: TGTGCCAGCAGCTTCGGTACCAAGAGCCAAGAGACCCAGTACTTC. Translation: CASSFGTKSQETQYF. Filled out from reference TRBV5-8 and TRBJ2-5, the complete variable domain reads EAGVTQSPTHLIKTRGQQATLRCSPISGHTSVYWYQQALGLGLQFLLWYDEGEERNRGNFPPRFSGRQFPNYSSELNVNALELEDSALYLCASSFGTKSQETQYFGPGTRLLVL.

The rearrangement uses TRBV6-1 and TRBJ1-4; perhaps TRBD1 as D (5 bases). CDR1 is MNHNS and CDR2 is SASEGT in the germline V gene. V lost 3 bases and J lost 4, with 9 bases in between. This CDR3 region has 14 residues. CDR3 in DNA: TGTGCCAGCAGTGATAGGCAGGGTAATGAAAAACTGTTTTTT. Protein sequence: CASSDRQGNEKLFF.

The J gene is TRBJ2-7, the V gene TRBV30; tentatively, D is TRBD2 (5 bases). Germline CDR1 GTSNPN, CDR2 SVGIG (reference sequence). The CDR3 runs 13 residues. The V end was cut by 1 base, the J end by 6 bases, with 13 bases between. The CDR3 protein is CAWSGGSAGEQYF. CDR3 DNA sequence: TGTGCCTGGAGTGGAGGGAGTGCCGGCGAGCAGTACTTC.

The CDR3 sequence is CASSVGRTGYEQYF. DNA of the CDR3: TGCGCCAGCAGCGTTGGAAGAACAGGTTACGAGCAGTACTTC. The rearrangement links TRBV5-1 to TRBJ2-7; possibly TRBD1 for D (5 bases). This CDR3 is built from 14 residues. The germline V gene has CDR1 SGHRS and CDR2 YFSETQ. The V and J ends lost 4 bases and 4 bases respectively, with 15 bases between them.

The gene calls are TRBV12-3 or TRBV12-4 and TRBJ1-1; no firm D call. This CDR3 spans 12 amino acids. Trimming stripped 6 bases from V and 6 bases from J, with 11 bases between. CDR3: CASSPTYSEAFF. Written as DNA, the CDR3 is TGTGCCAGCAGCCCTACTTACTCTGAAGCTTTCTTT.